A single TCR beta chain is shown here with its context. The data were produced by immunoSEQ multiplex PCR, yet TCRdb's version contains in-frame clones alone and is incomplete. The sample contains about 240,000 clones, roughly 80% of which appear only once. This record belongs to a study of Tregs in tolerant kidney transplant recipients. The ends were cut back, 1 base at V and 1 base at J, with 2 bases in the middle. The CDR3 loop spans 12 amino acids. Germline V CDR1 and CDR2: SEHNR, FQNEAQ (reference sequence). Input material: CD4+ T cells from blood. This chain joins TRBV7-9 and TRBJ2-7; no reliable D call. The sequence came from a human donor in good health. In nucleotides, the CDR3 is TGTGCCAGCAGCTTAGTGTCCTACGAGCAGTACTTC. It yields the protein CASSLVSYEQYF. The whole variable domain, filled in from reference TRBV7-9 and TRBJ2-7, reads DTGVSQNPRHKITKRGQNVTFRCDPISEHNRLYWYRQTLGQGPEFLTYFQNEAQLEKSRLLSDRFSAERPKGSFSTLEIQRTEQGDSAMYLCASSLVSYEQYFGPGTRLTVT.